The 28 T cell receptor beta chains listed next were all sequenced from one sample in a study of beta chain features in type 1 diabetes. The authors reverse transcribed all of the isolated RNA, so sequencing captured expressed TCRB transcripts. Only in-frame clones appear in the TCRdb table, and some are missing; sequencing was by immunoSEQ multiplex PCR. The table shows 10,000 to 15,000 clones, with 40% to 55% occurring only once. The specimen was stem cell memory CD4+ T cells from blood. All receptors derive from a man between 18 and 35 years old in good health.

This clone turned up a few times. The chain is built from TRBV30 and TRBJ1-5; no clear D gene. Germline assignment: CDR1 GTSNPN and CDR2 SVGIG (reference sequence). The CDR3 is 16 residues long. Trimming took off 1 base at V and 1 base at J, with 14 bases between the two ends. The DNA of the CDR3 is TGTGCCTGGAGTGGAGGAGAGATTGGAAGCAATCAGCCCCAGCATTTT. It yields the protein CAWSGGEIGSNQPQHF.

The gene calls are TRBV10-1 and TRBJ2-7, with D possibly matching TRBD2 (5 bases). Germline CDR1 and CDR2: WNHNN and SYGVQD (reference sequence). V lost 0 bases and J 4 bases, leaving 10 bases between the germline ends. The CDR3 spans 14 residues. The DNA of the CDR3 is TGCGCCAGCAGTGAGTCGTGGAGGAATTACGAGCAGTACTTC. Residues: CASSESWRNYEQYF.

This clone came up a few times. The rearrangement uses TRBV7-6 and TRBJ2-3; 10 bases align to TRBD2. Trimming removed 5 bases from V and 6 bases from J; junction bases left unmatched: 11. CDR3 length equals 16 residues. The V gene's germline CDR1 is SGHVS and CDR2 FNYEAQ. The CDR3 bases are TGTGCCAGCAGCCCGAGGACTAGCGGAACCTCGGATACGCAGTATTTT. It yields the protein CASSPRTSGTSDTQYF.

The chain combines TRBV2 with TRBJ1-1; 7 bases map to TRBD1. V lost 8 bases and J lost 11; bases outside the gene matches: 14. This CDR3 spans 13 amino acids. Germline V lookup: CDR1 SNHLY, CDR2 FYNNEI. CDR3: CASPEGQGGRAFF. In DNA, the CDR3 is TGTGCCAGCCCAGAGGGGCAGGGGGGCAGGGCTTTCTTT.

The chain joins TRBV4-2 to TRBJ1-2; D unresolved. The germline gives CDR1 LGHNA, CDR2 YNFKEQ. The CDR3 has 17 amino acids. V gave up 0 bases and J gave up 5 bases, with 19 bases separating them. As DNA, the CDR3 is TGTGCCAGCAGCCAAGATCCGGTTGGCTCCGGGATTTATGGCTACACCTTC. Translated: CASSQDPVGSGIYGYTF.

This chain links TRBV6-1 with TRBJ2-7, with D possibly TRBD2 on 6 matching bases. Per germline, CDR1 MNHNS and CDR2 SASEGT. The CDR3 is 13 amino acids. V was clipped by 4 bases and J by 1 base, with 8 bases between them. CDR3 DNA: TGTGCCAGCAGTGGCGGGGTATCCTACGAGCAGTACTTC. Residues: CASSGGVSYEQYF.

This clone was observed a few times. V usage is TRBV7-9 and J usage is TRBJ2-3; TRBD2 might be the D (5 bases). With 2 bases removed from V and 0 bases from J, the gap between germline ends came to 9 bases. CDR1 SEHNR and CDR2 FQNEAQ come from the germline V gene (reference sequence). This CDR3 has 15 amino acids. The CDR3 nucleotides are TGTGCCAGCAGCTTACGGGGTTCTAGCACAGATACGCAGTATTTT. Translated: CASSLRGSSTDTQYF.

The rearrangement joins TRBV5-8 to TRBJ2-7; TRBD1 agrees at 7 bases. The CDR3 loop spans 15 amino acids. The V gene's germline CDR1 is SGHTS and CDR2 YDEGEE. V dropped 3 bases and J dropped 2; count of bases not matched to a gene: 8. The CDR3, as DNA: TGTGCCAGCAGCTGGGCTGGGACAGCACCCTACGAGCAGTACTTC. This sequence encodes CASSWAGTAPYEQYF.

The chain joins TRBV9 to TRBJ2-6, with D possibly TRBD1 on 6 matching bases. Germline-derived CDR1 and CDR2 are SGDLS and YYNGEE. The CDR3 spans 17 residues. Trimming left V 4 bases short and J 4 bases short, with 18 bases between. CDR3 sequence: CASSPTLDSPGANVLTF. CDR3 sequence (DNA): TGTGCCAGCAGCCCGACGTTGGACAGCCCGGGGGCCAACGTCCTGACTTTC.

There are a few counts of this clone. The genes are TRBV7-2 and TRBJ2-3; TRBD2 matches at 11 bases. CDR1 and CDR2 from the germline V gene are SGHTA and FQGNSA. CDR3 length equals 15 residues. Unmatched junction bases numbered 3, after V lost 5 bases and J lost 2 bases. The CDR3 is CASSQLAGDTDTQYF. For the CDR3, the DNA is TGTGCCAGCAGCCAACTAGCGGGGGACACAGATACGCAGTATTTT.

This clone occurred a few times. CDR3 DNA sequence: TGTGCTAGTGCCCCCGTTCTGGGGGGAGTCACCGGGGAGCTGTTTTTT. As protein: CASAPVLGGVTGELFF. The V gene is TRBV12-5, the J gene TRBJ2-2; D possibly corresponds to TRBD2 (6 bases). Trimming cost V 7 bases and J 4 bases, with 19 bases left between them. Per germline, CDR1 LGHNT and CDR2 FRNRAP. This CDR3 has 16 residues.

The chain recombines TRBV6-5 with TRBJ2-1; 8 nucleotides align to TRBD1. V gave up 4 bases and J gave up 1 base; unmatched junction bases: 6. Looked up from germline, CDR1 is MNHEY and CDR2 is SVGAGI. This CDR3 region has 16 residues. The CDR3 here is CASSSIRTGSYNEQFF. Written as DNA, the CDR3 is TGTGCCAGCAGTTCCATCAGGACAGGGTCCTACAATGAGCAGTTCTTC.

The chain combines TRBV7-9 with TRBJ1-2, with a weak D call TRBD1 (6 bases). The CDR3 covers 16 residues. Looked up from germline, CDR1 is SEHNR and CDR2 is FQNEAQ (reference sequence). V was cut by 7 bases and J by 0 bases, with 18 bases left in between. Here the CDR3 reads CASNQIGGTTNYGYTF. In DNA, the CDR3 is TGTGCCAGCAACCAAATCGGGGGGACAACTAACTATGGCTACACCTTC. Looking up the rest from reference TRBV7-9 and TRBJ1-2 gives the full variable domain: DTGVSQNPRHKITKRGQNVTFRCDPISEHNRLYWYRQTLGQGPEFLTYFQNEAQLEKSRLLSDRFSAERPKGSFSTLEIQRTEQGDSAMYLCASNQIGGTTNYGYTFGSGTRLTVV.

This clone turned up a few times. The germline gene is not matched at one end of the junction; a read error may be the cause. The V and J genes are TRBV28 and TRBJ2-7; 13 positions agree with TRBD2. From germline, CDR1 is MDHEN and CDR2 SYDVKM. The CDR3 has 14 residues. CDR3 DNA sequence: TGTGCCAGCCGCACAGGGACTAGCGGGACTCCAGGGCACTTC. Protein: CASRTGTSGTPGHF.

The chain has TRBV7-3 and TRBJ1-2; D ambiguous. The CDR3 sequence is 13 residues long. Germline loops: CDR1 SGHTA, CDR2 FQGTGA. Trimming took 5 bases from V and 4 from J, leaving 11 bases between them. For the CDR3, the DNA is TGTGCCAGCAGCCCCGGCCAGGCCTATGGCTACACCTTC. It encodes CASSPGQAYGYTF. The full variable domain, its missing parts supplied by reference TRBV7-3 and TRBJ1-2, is GAGVSQTPSNKVTEKGKYVELRCDPISGHTALYWYRQSLGQGPEFLIYFQGTGAADDSGLPNDRFFAVRPEGSVSTLKIQRTERGDSAVYLCASSPGQAYGYTFGSGTRLTVV.

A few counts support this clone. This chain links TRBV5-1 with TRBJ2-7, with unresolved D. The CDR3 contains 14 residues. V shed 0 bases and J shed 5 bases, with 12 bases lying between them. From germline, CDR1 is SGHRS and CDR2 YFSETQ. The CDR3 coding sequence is TGCGCCAGCAGCTTGGTACAGTTATCCGACGAGCAGTACTTC. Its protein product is CASSLVQLSDEQYF.

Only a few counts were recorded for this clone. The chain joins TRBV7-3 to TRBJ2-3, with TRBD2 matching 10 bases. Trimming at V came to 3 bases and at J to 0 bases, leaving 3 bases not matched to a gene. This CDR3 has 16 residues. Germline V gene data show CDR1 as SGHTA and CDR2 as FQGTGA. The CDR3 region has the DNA TGTGCCAGCAGCTTTAGCGGGGGGTCTAGCACAGATACGCAGTATTTT. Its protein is CASSFSGGSSTDTQYF.

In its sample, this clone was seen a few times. Here the CDR3 reads CASSPLRSSYEQYF. The CDR3 DNA follows: TGTGCCAGCAGCCCTCTCAGAAGCTCCTACGAGCAGTACTTC. This chain uses TRBV6-5 with TRBJ2-7; D remains ambiguous. The germline CDR1 and CDR2 sequences are MNHEY and SVGAGI. The ends were cut back, 6 bases at V and 0 bases at J, with 12 bases in the middle. The length of the CDR3 is 14 residues.

The CDR3 is CASRKQGWNTQYF. In DNA form, the CDR3 reads TGTGCCAGCAGAAAACAGGGGTGGAATACGCAGTATTTT. J is TRBJ2-3 and V is TRBV28, with TRBD1 matching 7 bases. The CDR3 spans 13 residues. Unmatched junction bases numbered 7, after V lost 6 bases and J lost 7 bases. CDR1 is MDHEN and CDR2 is SYDVKM in the germline V gene.

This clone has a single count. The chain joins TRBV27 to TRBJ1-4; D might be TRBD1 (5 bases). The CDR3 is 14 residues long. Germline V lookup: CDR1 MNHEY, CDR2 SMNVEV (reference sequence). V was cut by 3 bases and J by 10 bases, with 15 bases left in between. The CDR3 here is CASSFSRLGGKLFF. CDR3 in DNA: TGTGCCAGCAGTTTTAGCAGGTTGGGGGGAAAACTGTTTTTT.

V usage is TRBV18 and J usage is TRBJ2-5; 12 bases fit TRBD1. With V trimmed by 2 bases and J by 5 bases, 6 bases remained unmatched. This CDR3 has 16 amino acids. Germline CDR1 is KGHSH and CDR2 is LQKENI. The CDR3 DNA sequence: TGTGCCAGCTCACCAGGGACAGGGGGCTTTGCGGAGACCCAGTACTTC. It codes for CASSPGTGGFAETQYF.

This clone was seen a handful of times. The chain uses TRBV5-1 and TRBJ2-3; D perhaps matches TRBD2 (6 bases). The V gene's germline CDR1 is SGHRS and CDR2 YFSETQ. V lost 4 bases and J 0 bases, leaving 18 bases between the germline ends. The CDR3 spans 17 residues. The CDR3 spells CASSGAQLALSTDTQYF. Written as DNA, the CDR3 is TGCGCCAGCAGCGGAGCCCAACTAGCATTGAGCACAGATACGCAGTATTTT.

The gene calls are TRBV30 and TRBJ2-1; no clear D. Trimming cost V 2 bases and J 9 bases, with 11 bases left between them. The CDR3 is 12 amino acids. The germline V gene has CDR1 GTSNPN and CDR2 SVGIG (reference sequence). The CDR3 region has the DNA TGTGCCTGGAGTCCGACGCTAGGTGAGCAGTTCTTC. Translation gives CAWSPTLGEQFF.

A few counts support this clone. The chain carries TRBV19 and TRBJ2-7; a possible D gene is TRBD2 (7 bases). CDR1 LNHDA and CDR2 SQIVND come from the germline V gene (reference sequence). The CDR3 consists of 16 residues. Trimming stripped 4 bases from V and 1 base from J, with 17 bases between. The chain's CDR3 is CASSTPRRGGSYEQYF. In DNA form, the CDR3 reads TGTGCCAGTAGTACCCCCAGGAGGGGGGGTTCCTACGAGCAGTACTTC.

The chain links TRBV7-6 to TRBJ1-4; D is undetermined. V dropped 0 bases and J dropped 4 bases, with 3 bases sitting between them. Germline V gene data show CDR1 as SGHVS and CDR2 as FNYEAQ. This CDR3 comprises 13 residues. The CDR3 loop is CASSLAYNEKLFF. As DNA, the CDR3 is TGTGCCAGCAGCTTAGCCTATAATGAAAAACTGTTTTTT.

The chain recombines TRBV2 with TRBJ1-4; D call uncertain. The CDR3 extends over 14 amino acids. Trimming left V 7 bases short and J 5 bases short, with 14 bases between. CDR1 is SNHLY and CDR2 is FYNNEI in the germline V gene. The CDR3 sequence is CASNPRGPNEKLFF. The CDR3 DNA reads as TGTGCCAGCAACCCGCGCGGCCCAAATGAAAAACTGTTTTTT.

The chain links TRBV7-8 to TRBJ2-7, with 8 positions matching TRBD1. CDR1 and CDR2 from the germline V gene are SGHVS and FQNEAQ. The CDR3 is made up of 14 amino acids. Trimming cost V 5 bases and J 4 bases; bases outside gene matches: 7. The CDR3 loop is CASSQTGALYEQYF. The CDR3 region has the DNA TGTGCCAGCAGCCAGACAGGGGCCCTATACGAGCAGTACTTC.

Here the CDR3 DNA reads TGCGCCAGCAGCCAAGAATTTGGGACTAGCGGGGGAAATACGCAGTATTTT. It yields the protein CASSQEFGTSGGNTQYF. The chain recombines TRBV4-3 with TRBJ2-3, with 14 bases lining up with TRBD2. Germline CDR1 reads LGHNA; CDR2 reads YSLEER. The length of the CDR3 is 17 residues. V shed 0 bases and J 7 bases; nucleotides not matched to a gene: 6.